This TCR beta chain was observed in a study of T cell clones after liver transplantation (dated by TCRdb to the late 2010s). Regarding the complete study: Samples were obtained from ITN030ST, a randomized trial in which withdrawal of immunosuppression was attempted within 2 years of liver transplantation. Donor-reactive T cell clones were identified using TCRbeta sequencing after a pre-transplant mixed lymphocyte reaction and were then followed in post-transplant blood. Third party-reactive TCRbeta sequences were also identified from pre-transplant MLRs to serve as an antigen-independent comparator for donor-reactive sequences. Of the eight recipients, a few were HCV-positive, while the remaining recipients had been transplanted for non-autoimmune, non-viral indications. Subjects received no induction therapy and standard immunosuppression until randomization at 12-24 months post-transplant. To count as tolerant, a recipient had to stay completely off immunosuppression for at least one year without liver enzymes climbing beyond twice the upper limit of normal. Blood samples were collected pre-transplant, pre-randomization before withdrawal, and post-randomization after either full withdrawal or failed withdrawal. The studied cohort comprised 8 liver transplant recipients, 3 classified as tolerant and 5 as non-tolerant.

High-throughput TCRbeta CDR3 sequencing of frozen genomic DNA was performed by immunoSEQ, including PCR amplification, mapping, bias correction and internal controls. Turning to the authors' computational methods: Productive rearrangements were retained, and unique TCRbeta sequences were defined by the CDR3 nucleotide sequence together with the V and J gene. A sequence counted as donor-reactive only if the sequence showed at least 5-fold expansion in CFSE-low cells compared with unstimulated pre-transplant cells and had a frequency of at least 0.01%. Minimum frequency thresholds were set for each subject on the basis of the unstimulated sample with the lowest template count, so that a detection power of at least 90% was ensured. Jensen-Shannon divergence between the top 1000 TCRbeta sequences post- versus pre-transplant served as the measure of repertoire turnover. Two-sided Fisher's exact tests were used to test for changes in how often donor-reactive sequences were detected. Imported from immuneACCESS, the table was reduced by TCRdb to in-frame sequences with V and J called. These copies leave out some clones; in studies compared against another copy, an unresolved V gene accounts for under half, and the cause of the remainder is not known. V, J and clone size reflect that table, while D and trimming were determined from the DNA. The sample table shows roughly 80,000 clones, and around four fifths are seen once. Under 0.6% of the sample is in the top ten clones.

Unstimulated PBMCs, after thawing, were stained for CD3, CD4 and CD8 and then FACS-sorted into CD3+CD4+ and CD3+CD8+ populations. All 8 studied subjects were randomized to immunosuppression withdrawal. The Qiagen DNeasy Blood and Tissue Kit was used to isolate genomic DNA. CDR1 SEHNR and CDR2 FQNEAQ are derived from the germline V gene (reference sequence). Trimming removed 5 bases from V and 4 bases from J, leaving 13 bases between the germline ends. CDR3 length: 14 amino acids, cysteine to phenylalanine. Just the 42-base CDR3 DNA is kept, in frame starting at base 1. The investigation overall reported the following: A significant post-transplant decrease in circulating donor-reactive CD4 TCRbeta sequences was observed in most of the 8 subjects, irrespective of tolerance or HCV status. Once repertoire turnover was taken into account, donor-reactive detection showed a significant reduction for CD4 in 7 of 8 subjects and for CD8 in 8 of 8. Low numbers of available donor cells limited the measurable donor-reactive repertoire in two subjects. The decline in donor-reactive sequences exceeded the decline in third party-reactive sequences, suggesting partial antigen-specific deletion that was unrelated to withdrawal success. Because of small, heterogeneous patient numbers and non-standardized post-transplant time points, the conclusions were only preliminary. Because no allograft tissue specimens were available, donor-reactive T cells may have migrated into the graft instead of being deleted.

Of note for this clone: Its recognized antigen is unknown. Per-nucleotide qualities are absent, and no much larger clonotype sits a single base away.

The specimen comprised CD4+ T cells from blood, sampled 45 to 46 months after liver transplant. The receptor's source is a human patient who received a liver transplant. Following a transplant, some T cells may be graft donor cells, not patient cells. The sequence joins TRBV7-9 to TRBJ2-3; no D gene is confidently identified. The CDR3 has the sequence CASSPPGVSDTQYF. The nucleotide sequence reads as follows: TGTGCCAGCAGCCCACCGGGTGTTTCAGATACGCAGTATTTT.